Sequencing of this T cell receptor (beta chain) was carried out in a study of T cell responses to AZD1222 COVID-19 vaccine. Trimming cost V 4 bases and J 5 bases; bases outside gene matches: 15. Germline CDR1 reads SGDLS; CDR2 reads YYNGEE. This CDR3 has 17 amino acids. This table comes from immunoSEQ multiplex PCR, and its TCRdb copy is limited to in-frame clones, with some not included. In the table there are 100,000 to 150,000 clones, roughly 87% of which are singletons. The sample here was peripheral blood, taken on day 0 of AZD1222 vaccination. The clonotype originates from an adult in good health. The chain employs TRBV9 and TRBJ1-2; 9 bases align to TRBD1. CDR3 in DNA: TGTGCCAGCAGCTCCCGAGGACAGGGGCCCCTTGGGTATGGCTACACCTTC. Its translation is CASSSRGQGPLGYGYTF.